This T cell receptor (beta chain) was identified during a study of T cell responses to AZD1222 COVID-19 vaccine. Findings and limits, study-wide: There were vaccine-associated CD4 TCRs across spike, dominant at 160-218 and 743-854.

Assay: immunoSEQ multiplex PCR; the TCRdb copy retains only in-frame clones and omits some. The sample contains 150,000 to 200,000 clones, roughly 90% of which appear only once. As regards this clone: Its antigen is currently unknown.

Germline CDR1 MDHEN, CDR2 SYDVKM. V gave up 2 bases and J gave up 4 bases, with 11 bases separating them. The CDR3 sequence is 15 residues long. The rearrangement uses TRBV28 and TRBJ1-4; TRBD1 is a possible D gene (5 bases). The sample consisted of peripheral blood, taken on day 0 of AZD1222 vaccination. The sequence derives from an adult in good health. The CDR3 sequence is CASSLVGTGNEKLFF. In DNA, the CDR3 is TGTGCCAGCAGTTTAGTCGGGACGGGTAATGAAAAACTGTTTTTT.